This T cell receptor (beta chain) was identified in a study of T cell responses to AZD1222 COVID-19 vaccine. Assay used: immunoSEQ multiplex PCR; TCRdb lists only in-frame clones, some missing. The repertoire holds about 130,000 clones, over 90% seen once, with approximately 7% in the top ten. The CDR3 is 18 amino acids. Trimming pared 6 bases from V and 2 bases from J, leaving 24 bases between. CDR1 and CDR2 from the germline V gene are LGHDT and YNNKEL (reference sequence). Study-wide results and caveats: Vaccine-related CD4 TCRs covered spike, predominating at 160-218 and 743-854.

About this clone itself: Its antigen is currently unknown.

The rearrangement links TRBV3-1 (or the pseudogene TRBV3-2) to TRBJ2-3; maybe TRBD2 (5 bases). The sequence derives from an adult in good health. The sample was peripheral blood, taken on day 0 of AZD1222 vaccination. CDR3 protein: CASRKLVCLARDTDTQYF. CDR3 bases: TGTGCCAGCAGGAAACTAGTATGTTTGGCGAGGGACACAGATACGCAGTATTTT.